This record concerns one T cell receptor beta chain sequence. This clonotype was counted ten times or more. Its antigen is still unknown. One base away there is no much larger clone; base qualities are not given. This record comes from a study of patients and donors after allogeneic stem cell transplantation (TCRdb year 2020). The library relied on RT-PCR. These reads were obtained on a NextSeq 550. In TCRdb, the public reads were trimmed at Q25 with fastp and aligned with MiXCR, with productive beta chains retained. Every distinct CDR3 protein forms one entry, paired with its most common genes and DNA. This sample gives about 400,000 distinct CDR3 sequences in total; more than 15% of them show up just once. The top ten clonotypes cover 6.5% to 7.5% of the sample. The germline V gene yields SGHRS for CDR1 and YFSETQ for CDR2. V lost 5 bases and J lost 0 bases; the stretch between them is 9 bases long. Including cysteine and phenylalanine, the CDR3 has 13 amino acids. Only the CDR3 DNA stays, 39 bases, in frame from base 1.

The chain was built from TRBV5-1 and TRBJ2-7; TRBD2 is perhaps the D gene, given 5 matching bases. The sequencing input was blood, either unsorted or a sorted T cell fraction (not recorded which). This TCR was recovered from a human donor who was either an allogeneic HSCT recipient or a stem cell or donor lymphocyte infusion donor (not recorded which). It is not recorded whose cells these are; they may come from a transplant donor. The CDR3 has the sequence CASRWTLSYEQYF. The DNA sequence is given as TGCGCCAGCAGGTGGACTCTCTCCTACGAGCAGTACTTC.